These 21 T cell receptor beta chains were all obtained from the same sample, sequenced in a study of blood T cell repertoires in COVID-19 (dated by TCRdb to about 2020). Preparation of the library involved the immunoSEQ multiplex PCR assay. TCRdb holds this immuneACCESS table with in-frame rearrangements only. Some clones are missing; in checked studies, unresolved V genes explain under half, and the rest has no known cause. For this sample the table gives more than 100,000 clones, of which over 65% were detected only once. Of the sample, around 12% falls within the top ten clones. Specimen: peripheral blood. These TCRs come from a human donor in a cohort sampled during active COVID-19.

The genes are TRBV3-1 (or the pseudogene TRBV3-2) and TRBJ1-2; 9 bases align to TRBD1. The CDR3 contains 14 residues. Looked up from germline, CDR1 is LGHDT and CDR2 is YNNKEL (reference sequence). V dropped 8 bases and J dropped 2; count of bases not matched to a gene: 6. CDR3 sequence reads: CASAGGTGNYGYTF. In DNA, the CDR3 is TGTGCCAGCGCCGGGGGGACAGGGAACTATGGCTACACCTTC.

V usage is TRBV7-9 and J usage is TRBJ2-5; 12 bases line up with TRBD2. From germline, CDR1 is SEHNR and CDR2 FQNEAQ (reference sequence). V dropped 3 bases and J dropped 5; count of bases not matched to a gene: 4. There are 15 residues in the CDR3. The CDR3 coding sequence is TGTGCCAGCAGCTTTACTAGCGGGGGGAGTGAGACCCAGTACTTC. It translates to CASSFTSGGSETQYF.

Only one count was recorded for this clone. V gene TRBV7-9 combines with J gene TRBJ1-2, with 9 positions matching TRBD1. The CDR3 is 17 amino acids. Germline-derived CDR1 and CDR2 are SEHNR and FQNEAQ (reference sequence). The V and J ends lost 1 base and 4 bases, in that order; junction bases with no gene match: 10. The CDR3 reads CASSLEGQGLIRYGYTF. CDR3 coding DNA: TGTGCCAGCAGCTTAGAAGGACAGGGGCTCATACGCTATGGCTACACCTTC.

The chain employs TRBV18 and TRBJ1-1; D remains ambiguous. The V gene lost 6 bases and the J gene lost 1 base, with 12 bases spanning the gap. Germline V gene lookup returns CDR1 KGHSH and CDR2 LQKENI. This CDR3 is 14 amino acids long. The DNA for the CDR3 is TGTGCCAGCTCTTCAGCTGGGAGGAACACTGAAGCTTTCTTT. Amino acids: CASSSAGRNTEAFF.

The J gene is TRBJ2-7, the V gene TRBV14, with 7 bases matching TRBD1. Germline V gives CDR1 SGHDN, CDR2 FVKESK. Unmatched junction bases numbered 2, after V lost 4 bases and J lost 2 bases. There are 13 residues in the CDR3. CDR3 region: CASSRQGPYEQYF. Written as DNA, the CDR3 is TGTGCCAGCAGCCGACAGGGACCCTACGAGCAGTACTTC.

This rearrangement joins TRBV4-2 to TRBJ1-4; D perhaps matches TRBD1 (5 bases). This CDR3 comprises 13 residues. Deletions cut 0 bases from V and 10 bases from J, with 9 bases between. The V gene's germline CDR1 is LGHNA and CDR2 YNFKEQ. The CDR3 protein is CASSQDRVVKLFF. The CDR3 coding sequence is TGTGCCAGCAGCCAAGACAGGGTGGTAAAACTGTTTTTT.

This chain joins TRBV27 and TRBJ2-1, with D possibly TRBD2 on 7 matching bases. The CDR3 has 14 amino acids. V lost 7 bases and J lost 8, with 18 bases in between. CDR1 and CDR2 from the germline V gene are MNHEY and SMNVEV (reference sequence). CDR3 residues: CASTPSGGRDEQFF. The CDR3 bases are TGTGCCAGCACCCCTTCGGGGGGCCGAGATGAGCAGTTCTTC.

The chain has TRBV6-6 and TRBJ1-4; TRBD1 aligns across 9 bases. The CDR3 sequence is 14 residues long. Germline CDR1 MNHNY, CDR2 SVGAGI (reference sequence). V shed 6 bases, J shed 11 bases, and the junction held 10 bases outside the gene matches. The CDR3 DNA sequence: TGTGCCAGCAGCCAAACAGGGGGCACGGGGAAACTGTTTTTT. This gives the protein CASSQTGGTGKLFF.

The V and J genes are TRBV4-2 and TRBJ2-5; D is unresolved. V lost 1 base to trimming and J lost 3 bases, with 3 bases between them. Per germline, CDR1 LGHNA and CDR2 YNFKEQ. The CDR3 is made up of 12 amino acids. The CDR3 bases are TGTGCCAGCAGCCAAGCGGAAGAGACCCAGTACTTC. This translates into CASSQAEETQYF.

The chain links TRBV19 to TRBJ2-3; 9 nucleotides line up with TRBD1. The germline gives CDR1 LNHDA, CDR2 SQIVND (reference sequence). The CDR3 is made up of 15 amino acids. The V and J ends lost 1 base and 6 bases, in that order; junction bases with no gene match: 5. The CDR3 sequence: CASSIVGQGYDTQYF. CDR3 nucleotides: TGTGCCAGTAGTATAGTTGGACAGGGGTACGATACGCAGTATTTT.

The DNA for the CDR3 is TGTGCCAGCAGCCAAGGAGGGCCCTCGCGCAATCAGCCCCAGCATTTT. This translates into CASSQGGPSRNQPQHF. The chain recombines TRBV3-1 (or the pseudogene TRBV3-2) with TRBJ1-5; D remains ambiguous. The CDR3 sequence is 16 residues long. Germline assignment: CDR1 LGHDT and CDR2 YNNKEL (reference sequence). Trimming shortened V by 1 base and J by 2 bases, and 12 bases separated the two germline ends.

This clone was detected only once. The chain uses TRBV5-1 and TRBJ1-2; 9 positions agree with TRBD1. The ends lost 3 bases at V and 6 bases at J; junction bases unmatched: 12. Germline V gene data show CDR1 as SGHRS and CDR2 as YFSETQ. The CDR3 spans 16 residues. CDR3 sequence (DNA): TGCGCCAGCAGCTCATCCGGGACAGGGATTAGTGATGGCTACACCTTC. It specifies CASSSSGTGISDGYTF.

V is TRBV7-9 and J is TRBJ2-1; no clear D. This CDR3 is 13 amino acids long. Germline CDR1 is SEHNR and CDR2 is FQNEAQ (reference sequence). V was clipped by 2 bases and J by 5 bases, with 7 bases between them. CDR3 DNA: TGTGCCAGCAGCTTATTCCCAAACAATGAGCAGTTCTTC. This translates into CASSLFPNNEQFF. The whole variable domain, remainder taken from reference TRBV7-9 and TRBJ2-1, is DTGVSQNPRHKITKRGQNVTFRCDPISEHNRLYWYRQTLGQGPEFLTYFQNEAQLEKSRLLSDRFSAERPKGSFSTLEIQRTEQGDSAMYLCASSLFPNNEQFFGPGTRLTVL.

This clone has a handful of counts. The chain combines TRBV19 with TRBJ1-5, with a weak D call TRBD1 (5 bases). The germline V gene encodes CDR1 LNHDA and CDR2 SQIVND (reference sequence). The CDR3 has 14 amino acids. Trimming pared 4 bases from V and 4 bases from J, leaving 11 bases between. The CDR3 nucleotides are TGTGCCAGTAGTAAACAGGATTTTAATCAGCCCCAGCATTTT. Residues: CASSKQDFNQPQHF.

This clone occurred once. The chain employs TRBV2 and TRBJ2-7; D gene ambiguous. The CDR3 consists of 13 residues. Germline V gives CDR1 SNHLY, CDR2 FYNNEI. Trimming took off 6 bases at V and 3 bases at J, with 12 bases between the two ends. CDR3 DNA sequence: TGTGCCAGCAGACCCCAGTTAAACTACGAGCAGTACTTC. Residues: CASRPQLNYEQYF.

The chain joins TRBV7-2 to TRBJ2-3, with 7 positions matching TRBD1. From germline, CDR1 is SGHTA and CDR2 FQGNSA. The CDR3 consists of 15 residues. The junction had 2 bases not matched to a gene; V was cut back by 1 base and J by 1 base. The CDR3 sequence: CASSLDRGRTDTQYF. The CDR3 nucleotides read TGTGCCAGCAGCTTAGATAGGGGGCGCACAGATACGCAGTATTTT.

The chain has TRBV7-9 and TRBJ1-1, with D uncertain. Trimming removed 1 base at V and 2 bases at J, with 14 bases between. Germline CDR1 reads SEHNR; CDR2 reads FQNEAQ (reference sequence). This CDR3 has 16 amino acids. The CDR3 loop is CASSLVGGTVNTEAFF. In DNA form, the CDR3 reads TGTGCCAGCAGCTTAGTAGGCGGTACTGTAAACACTGAAGCTTTCTTT.

Here the CDR3 reads CASSQGPRVGNTIYF. DNA for the CDR3: TGTGCCAGCAGCCAAGGTCCGAGAGTGGGAAACACCATATATTTT. The gene calls are TRBV3-1 (or the pseudogene TRBV3-2) and TRBJ1-3; D gene ambiguous. This CDR3 spans 15 amino acids. Germline CDR1 is LGHDT and CDR2 is YNNKEL (reference sequence). V was trimmed by 1 base and J by 4 bases, leaving 11 bases between them.

This chain joins TRBV27 and TRBJ1-6, with TRBD1 as a possible D gene (6 bases). Germline loops: CDR1 MNHEY, CDR2 SMNVEV (reference sequence). The CDR3 extends over 14 amino acids. Trimming stripped 2 bases from V and 7 bases from J, with 9 bases between. The CDR3 spells CASSLRGGNSPLHF. The CDR3 nucleotides read TGTGCCAGCAGTTTACGAGGGGGAAATTCACCCCTCCACTTT.

This CDR3 reads CASSQRGGGRTGELFF. The CDR3 region has the DNA TGCGCCAGCAGCCAACGGGGAGGGGGTCGCACCGGGGAGCTGTTTTTT. The rearrangement uses TRBV4-1 and TRBJ2-2; D is perhaps TRBD2 (7 bases). The CDR3 has 16 amino acids. Trimming took 2 bases from V and 4 from J, leaving 14 bases between them. Germline V gives CDR1 MGHRA, CDR2 YSYEKL.

This chain uses TRBV6-2 or TRBV6-3 with TRBJ1-1; D is uncertain. The CDR3 is made up of 16 amino acids. Trimming stripped 1 base from V and 0 bases from J, with 12 bases between. The germline V gene has CDR1 MNHEY and CDR2 SVGEGT. CDR3 nucleotides: TGTGCCAGCAGTTACTTATTGACGGGGATGAACACTGAAGCTTTCTTT. It encodes CASSYLLTGMNTEAFF.